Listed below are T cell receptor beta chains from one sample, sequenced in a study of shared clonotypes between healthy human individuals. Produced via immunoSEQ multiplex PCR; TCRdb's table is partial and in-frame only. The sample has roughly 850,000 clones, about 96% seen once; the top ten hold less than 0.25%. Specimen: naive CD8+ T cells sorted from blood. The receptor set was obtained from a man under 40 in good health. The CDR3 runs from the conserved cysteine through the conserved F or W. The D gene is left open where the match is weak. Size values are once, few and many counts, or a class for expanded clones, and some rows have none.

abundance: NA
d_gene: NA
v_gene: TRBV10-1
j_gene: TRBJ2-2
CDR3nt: TGCGCCAGCAGTGAGTCCGACACCGGGGAGCTGTTTTTT
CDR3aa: CASSESDTGELFF

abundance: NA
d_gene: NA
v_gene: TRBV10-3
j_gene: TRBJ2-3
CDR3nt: TGTGCCATCAGGGATCTCGCGGATACGCAGTATTTT
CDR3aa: CAIRDLADTQYF

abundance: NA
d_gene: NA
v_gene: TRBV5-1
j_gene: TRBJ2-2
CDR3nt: TGCGCCAGCAGCTTGGCGGAGCAGGGGCTCACCGGGGAGCTGTTTTTT
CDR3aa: CASSLAEQGLTGELFF

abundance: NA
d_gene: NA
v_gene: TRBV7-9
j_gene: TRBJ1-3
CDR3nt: TGTGCCAGCGGTGGGGAAAAGAGTCTAAACACCATATATTTT
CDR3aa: CASGGEKSLNTIYF

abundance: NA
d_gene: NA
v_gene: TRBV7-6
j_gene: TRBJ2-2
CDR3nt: TGTGCCAGCAGCTTAGGGTTCAACACCGGGGAGCTGTTTTTT
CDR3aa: CASSLGFNTGELFF

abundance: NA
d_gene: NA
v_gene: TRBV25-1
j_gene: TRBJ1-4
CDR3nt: TGTGCCAGCAGTGCAACGGCGCGGGTCCTGTTTTTT
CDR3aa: CASSATARVLFF

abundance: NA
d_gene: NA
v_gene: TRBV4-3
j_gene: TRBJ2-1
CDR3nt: TGCGCCAGCAGCCAAGATTGGAATAGTTTCTCCAATGAGCAGTTCTTC
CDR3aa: CASSQDWNSFSNEQFF

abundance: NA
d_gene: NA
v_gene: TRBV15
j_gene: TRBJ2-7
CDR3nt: TGTGCCACCAGCAGAGCTGGGCTCGACGAGCAGTACTTC
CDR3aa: CATSRAGLDEQYF

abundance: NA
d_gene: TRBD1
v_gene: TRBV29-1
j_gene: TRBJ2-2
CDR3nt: TGCAGCGTTGGTCCGGGACAGGGATATACCGGGGAGCTGTTTTTT
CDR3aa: CSVGPGQGYTGELFF

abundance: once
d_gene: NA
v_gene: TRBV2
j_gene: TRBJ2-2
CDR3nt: TGTGCCAGCAGTGATAGATACAGGGCCGGCGGGGAGCTGTTTTTT
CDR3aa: CASSDRYRAGGELFF

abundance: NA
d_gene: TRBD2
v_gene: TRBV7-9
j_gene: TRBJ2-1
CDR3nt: TGTGCCAGCAGTTCATTTCCGCGGACTAGCGGGAACTATAATGTGGAGCAGTTCTTC
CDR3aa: CASSSFPRTSGNYNVEQFF

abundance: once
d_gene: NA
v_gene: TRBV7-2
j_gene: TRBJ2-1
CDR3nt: TGTGCCAGCAGCCACGCCTCTAATGAGCAGTTCTTC
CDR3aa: CASSHASNEQFF

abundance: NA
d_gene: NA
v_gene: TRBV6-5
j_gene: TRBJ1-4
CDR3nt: TGTGCCAGCAGTTACTTAGAAGGCATACCCGGCGAACTGTTTTTT
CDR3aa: CASSYLEGIPGELFF

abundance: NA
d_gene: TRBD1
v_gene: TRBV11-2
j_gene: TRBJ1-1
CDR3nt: TGTGCCAGCAGCCAAGGACAGGGTTCCCCCAAGGAAGCTTTCTTT
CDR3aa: CASSQGQGSPKEAFF

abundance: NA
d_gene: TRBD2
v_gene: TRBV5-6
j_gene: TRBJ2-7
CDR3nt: TGTGCCAGCAGCCCACTAGTGGGAGCGGGAGACCACGAGCAGTACTTC
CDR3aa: CASSPLVGAGDHEQYF

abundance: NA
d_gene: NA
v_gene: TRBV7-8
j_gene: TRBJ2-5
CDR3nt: TGTGCCAGCAGGCCCGGCCGGGTCAGGGAGACCCAGTACTTC
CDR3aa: CASRPGRVRETQYF

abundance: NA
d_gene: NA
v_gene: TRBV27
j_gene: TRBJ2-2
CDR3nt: TGTGCCAGCAGTTTAGGGGCCTGGGGTTCCGGGGAGCTGTTTTTT
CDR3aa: CASSLGAWGSGELFF

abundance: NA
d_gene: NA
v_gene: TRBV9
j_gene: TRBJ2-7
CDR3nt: TGTGCCAGCAGCGTCGAATCGACTGGAAACTACGAGCAGTACTTC
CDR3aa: CASSVESTGNYEQYF

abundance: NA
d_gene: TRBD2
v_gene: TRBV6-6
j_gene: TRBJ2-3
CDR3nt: TGTGCCAGCAGTGGTAGCGGGAGGATGACAGATACGCAGTATTTT
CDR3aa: CASSGSGRMTDTQYF

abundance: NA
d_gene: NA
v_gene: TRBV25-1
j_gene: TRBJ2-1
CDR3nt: TGTGCCAGCAGTGAGGGTGTGCAGTTCTTC
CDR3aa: CASSEGVQFF

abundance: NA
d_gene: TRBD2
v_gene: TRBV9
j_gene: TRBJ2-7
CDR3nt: TGTGCCAGCAGCGTAGGGGGAAGCGGGAGTGGGAACTACGAGCAGTACTTC
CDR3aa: CASSVGGSGSGNYEQYF

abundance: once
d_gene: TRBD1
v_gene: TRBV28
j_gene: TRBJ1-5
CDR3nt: TGTGCCAGCAGGTATACCCGGACAGGGAGCAATCAGCCCCAGCATTTT
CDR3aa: CASRYTRTGSNQPQHF

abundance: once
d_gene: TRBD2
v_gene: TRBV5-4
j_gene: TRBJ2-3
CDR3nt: TGTGCCACGTCCTGGACTAGCGGCGCAGATACGCAGTATTTT
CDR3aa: CATSWTSGADTQYF